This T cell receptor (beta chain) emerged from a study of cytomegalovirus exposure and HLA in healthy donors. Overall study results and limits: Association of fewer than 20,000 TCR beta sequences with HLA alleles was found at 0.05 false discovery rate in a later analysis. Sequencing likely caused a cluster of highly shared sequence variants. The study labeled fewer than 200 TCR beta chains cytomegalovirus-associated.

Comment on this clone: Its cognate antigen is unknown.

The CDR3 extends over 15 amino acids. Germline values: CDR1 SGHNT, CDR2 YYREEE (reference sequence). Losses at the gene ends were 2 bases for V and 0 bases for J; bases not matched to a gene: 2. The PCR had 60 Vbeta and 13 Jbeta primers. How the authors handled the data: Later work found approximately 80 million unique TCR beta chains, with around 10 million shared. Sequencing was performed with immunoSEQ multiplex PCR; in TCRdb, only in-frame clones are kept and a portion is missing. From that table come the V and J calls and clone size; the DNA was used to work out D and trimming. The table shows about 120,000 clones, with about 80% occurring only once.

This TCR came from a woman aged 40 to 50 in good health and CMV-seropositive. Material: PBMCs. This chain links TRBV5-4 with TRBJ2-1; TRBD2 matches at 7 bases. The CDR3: CASSLAGYSYNEQFF. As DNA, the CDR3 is TGTGCCAGCAGCTTAGCGGGATACTCCTACAATGAGCAGTTCTTC. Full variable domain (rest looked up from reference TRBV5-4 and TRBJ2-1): ETGVTQSPTHLIKTRGQQVTLRCSSQSGHNTVSWYQQALGQGPQFIFQYYREEENGRGNFPPRFSGLQFPNYSSELNVNALELDDSALYLCASSLAGYSYNEQFFGPGTRLTVL.